These 32 T cell receptor beta chains were all obtained from the same sample, sequenced in a study of T cells after yellow fever vaccination. MiXCR, applied by TCRdb to the 5' RACE reads, yields one record per CDR3 protein. The sample holds some 130,000 distinct CDR3 sequences, roughly 6.7% seen once. The material sequenced was CD4+ T cells sorted from PBMCs, taken 10 days after the yellow fever booster vaccination. The source is a man aged 30 to 45 who received the YFV17D yellow fever vaccine.

The sample holds a few counts of this clonotype. The rearrangement joins TRBV10-3 to TRBJ2-1, with 9 bases aligning to TRBD2. After removal of 8 bases from V and 6 bases from J, the junction contained 8 bases not matched to a gene. Germline loops: CDR1 ENHRY, CDR2 SYGVKD. This CDR3 region has 14 residues. DNA of the CDR3: TGTGCCATCGGGGGGACTAGCAGCGCCAATGAGCAGTTCTTC. Amino acids: CAIGGTSSANEQFF.

In its sample, this clonotype was seen many times. The V call is TRBV28, the J call TRBJ2-3; 10 nucleotides match TRBD2. Germline CDR1 reads MDHEN; CDR2 reads SYDVKM. V lost 1 base and J lost 2; bases outside the gene matches: 6. CDR3 size: 17 residues. CDR3 nucleotides: TGTGCCAGCAGTTTATCCACTAGCGGGAACCCCACAGATACGCAGTATTTT. It translates to CASSLSTSGNPTDTQYF.

This clonotype was seen a few times. This chain uses TRBV19 with TRBJ2-1; perhaps D is TRBD1 or TRBD2 (5 bases each). The CDR3 runs to 14 residues. Trimming removed 4 bases from V and 7 bases from J, with 14 bases in between. Germline V CDR1 and CDR2: LNHDA, SQIVND (reference sequence). The CDR3 is CASSTGDRLNEQFF. For the CDR3, the DNA is TGTGCCAGTAGTACCGGGGACCGGCTAAATGAGCAGTTCTTC.

This clonotype has a count of ten or more. V is TRBV11-2 and J is TRBJ2-5; D call uncertain. V was pared by 6 bases and J by 3 bases, with 11 bases between. This CDR3 is 13 amino acids long. Germline CDR1 is SGHAT and CDR2 is FQNNGV. In nucleotides, the CDR3 is TGTGCCAGCAGGCAGATCATTAAAGAGACCCAGTACTTC. Encoded protein: CASRQIIKETQYF.

To note about this clonotype: A clone one base away is much larger, so this may be a read error. The genes are TRBV5-6 and TRBJ2-1, with 12 bases aligning to TRBD2. Germline V lookup: CDR1 SGHDT, CDR2 YYEEEE. With V trimmed by 0 bases and J by 11 bases, 6 bases remained unmatched. The CDR3 has 15 amino acids. The CDR3 is CASSLGTSGRNKQFF. The CDR3 DNA follows: TGTGCCAGCAGCTTGGGAACTAGCGGGAGGAATAAGCAGTTCTTC.

This clonotype was seen a handful of times. This chain uses TRBV7-2 with TRBJ2-5; D gene unclear. Trimming took 1 base from V and 4 from J, leaving 7 bases between them. Germline-derived CDR1 and CDR2 are SGHTA and FQGNSA. The CDR3 sequence is 13 residues long. The CDR3 loop reads CASSLGSPETQYF. The CDR3 region has the DNA TGTGCCAGCAGCTTAGGATCCCCAGAGACCCAGTACTTC.

This clonotype was observed many times. The V gene is TRBV20-1, the J gene TRBJ2-5; D is uncertain. The V gene's germline CDR1 is DFQATT and CDR2 SNEGSKA (reference sequence). The CDR3 is 12 residues long. The ends were cut back, 6 bases at V and 1 base at J, with 9 bases in the middle. CDR3 DNA sequence: TGCAGTGCGTGTCAGGCCCAAGAGACCCAGTACTTC. This encodes CSACQAQETQYF.

There are a few counts of this clonotype. The chain recombines TRBV18 with TRBJ2-7; no definite D call. The germline V gene encodes CDR1 KGHSH and CDR2 LQKENI. V was shortened by 3 bases and J by 2 bases, with 14 bases between the two germline ends. The CDR3 sequence is 15 residues long. CDR3 sequence: CASSPQTGQAYEQYF. CDR3 DNA sequence: TGTGCCAGCTCACCGCAAACGGGTCAAGCCTACGAGCAGTACTTC.

The table lists this clonotype with many counts. V and J are TRBV24-1 and TRBJ2-1; the D is unclear. Trimming removed 3 bases from V and 11 bases from J, with 16 bases in between. Looked up from germline, CDR1 is KGHDR and CDR2 is SFDVKD. The CDR3 is 14 amino acids. The CDR3 spells CATSDAPPAWKQFF. CDR3 bases: TGTGCCACCAGTGATGCCCCGCCGGCCTGGAAGCAGTTCTTC.

This clonotype has a count of ten or more. The chain recombines TRBV7-2 with TRBJ2-7; possibly TRBD2 for D (6 bases). CDR3 length: 15 amino acids. Deletions cut 2 bases from V and 4 bases from J, with 15 bases between. Germline CDR1 SGHTA, CDR2 FQGNSA. CDR3 sequence reads: CASSLWPGGEYEQYF. In DNA form, the CDR3 reads TGTGCCAGCAGCTTATGGCCCGGCGGGGAGTACGAGCAGTACTTC.

This clonotype has at least ten counts. In nucleotides, the CDR3 is TGCGCCAGCAGTCACGAGGGAGAGACCCAGTACTTC. Encoded protein: CASSHEGETQYF. The genes are TRBV5-1 and TRBJ2-5; D might be TRBD2 (5 bases). Germline V CDR1 and CDR2: SGHRS, YFSETQ. This CDR3 has 12 amino acids. V was pared by 5 bases and J by 4 bases, with 9 bases between.

The sample holds many counts of this clonotype. V gene TRBV28 combines with J gene TRBJ2-1; 11 positions match TRBD1. Germline loops: CDR1 MDHEN, CDR2 SYDVKM. Germline trimming cut 10 bases from V and 5 bases from J; bases unmatched to any gene: 13. The CDR3 runs 16 residues. CDR3 residues: CATKPPGTGGDNEQFF. The CDR3 bases are TGTGCCACGAAACCCCCAGGGACAGGGGGGGACAATGAGCAGTTCTTC.

This clonotype was recorded at least ten times. V is TRBV7-9 and J is TRBJ1-2; D might be TRBD1 (5 bases). The CDR3 contains 13 residues. CDR1 is SEHNR and CDR2 is FQNEAQ in the germline V gene (reference sequence). V was cut by 3 bases and J by 4 bases, with 9 bases left in between. The CDR3 DNA follows: TGTGCCAGCAGCTTGGGCGGGGCCTATGGCTACACCTTC. It yields the protein CASSLGGAYGYTF.

Many counts were recorded for this clonotype. CDR3 loop: CASSHGQGYEQYF. The CDR3 DNA sequence: TGTGCCAGCAGTCACGGACAGGGCTACGAGCAGTACTTC. V is TRBV12-3 or TRBV12-4 and J is TRBJ2-7; 8 nucleotides align to TRBD1. The V segment lost 5 bases and the J segment 3 bases; nucleotides outside the gene matches: 3. This CDR3 is built from 13 residues.

This clonotype came up many times. The CDR3 bases are TGCAGCGGCTGGGACCGTGGGGACTATGGCTACACCTTC. This encodes CSGWDRGDYGYTF. The chain joins TRBV29-1 to TRBJ1-2, with TRBD1 as a possible D gene (5 bases). Germline-derived CDR1 and CDR2 are SQVTM and ANQGSEA. V lost 7 bases and J lost 3, with 15 bases in between. CDR3 length equals 13 residues.

This clonotype came up many times. The chain employs TRBV28 and TRBJ2-5; 12 nucleotides align to TRBD1. Trimming removed 3 bases from V and 4 bases from J; junction bases left unmatched: 3. CDR1 and CDR2 from the germline V gene are MDHEN and SYDVKM. CDR3 length equals 15 residues. As DNA, the CDR3 is TGTGCCAGCAGTTTTGGGGACAGGGGGCGAGAGACCCAGTACTTC. It codes for CASSFGDRGRETQYF.

Many counts were recorded for this clonotype. The chain is built from TRBV29-1 and TRBJ2-2, with D uncertain. The CDR3 has 18 amino acids. CDR1 and CDR2 (germline): SQVTM, ANQGSEA. Deletions cut 0 bases from V and 1 base from J, with 18 bases between. In nucleotides, the CDR3 is TGCAGCGTTGAAGAAGAATTCCTCGGCTACTTGAACACCGGGGAGCTGTTTTTT. Translating gives CSVEEEFLGYLNTGELFF.

This clonotype was counted between two and nine times. V is TRBV5-4 and J is TRBJ1-1; no reliable D call. The CDR3 is made up of 14 amino acids. V lost 0 bases, J lost 1 base, and 7 bases lay in between. Per germline, CDR1 SGHNT and CDR2 YYREEE (reference sequence). The CDR3 sequence: CASSLGGQNTEAFF. Here the CDR3 DNA reads TGTGCCAGCAGCTTGGGCGGCCAGAACACTGAAGCTTTCTTT.

Ten or more counts support this clonotype. The genes are TRBV20-1 and TRBJ2-3, with TRBD2 matching 12 bases. CDR3 length equals 13 residues. Germline V CDR1 and CDR2: DFQATT, SNEGSKA (reference sequence). Trimming at V came to 2 bases and at J to 6 bases, leaving 0 bases not matched to a gene. This CDR3 is CSARTSGRDTQYF. CDR3 DNA: TGCAGTGCTAGAACTAGCGGGAGGGATACGCAGTATTTT.

This clonotype was observed at least ten times. The CDR3 here is CSARPPGGSGANVLTF. In DNA form, the CDR3 reads TGCAGTGCTAGACCCCCCGGCGGTTCTGGGGCCAACGTCCTGACTTTC. J is TRBJ2-6 and V is TRBV20-1, with D unresolved. The CDR3 spans 16 residues. The V end was cut by 2 bases, the J end by 1 base, with 12 bases between. Germline loops: CDR1 DFQATT, CDR2 SNEGSKA (reference sequence).

This clonotype has a count of ten or more. V gene TRBV4-3 combines with J gene TRBJ2-1; perhaps TRBD2 as D (5 bases). The CDR3 sequence is 14 residues long. V lost 0 bases and J 7 bases, leaving 10 bases between the germline ends. CDR1 and CDR2 (germline): LGHNA, YSLEER. CDR3 protein: CASSQEGRLNEQFF. The CDR3 nucleotides are TGCGCCAGCAGCCAAGAGGGGAGATTGAATGAGCAGTTCTTC.

J is TRBJ2-1 and V is TRBV6-1; D possibly matches TRBD1 or TRBD2 (5 bases each). CDR3 size: 14 residues. V was clipped by 10 bases and J by 9 bases, with 22 bases between them. Germline-derived CDR1 and CDR2 are MNHNS and SASEGT. CDR3 in DNA: TGTGCCATCTCAAAGACGGGACCGGCGGCTGAGCAGTTCTTC. Its protein product is CAISKTGPAAEQFF.

The CDR3 spells CASSLVQARANYGYTF. CDR3 nucleotides: TGTGCCAGCAGTTTGGTACAGGCCCGTGCTAACTATGGCTACACCTTC. The chain is built from TRBV12-3 or TRBV12-4 and TRBJ1-2, with a possible D match to TRBD1 (5 bases). V lost 3 bases and J lost 0, with 14 bases in between. The CDR3 spans 16 residues.

The chain recombines TRBV7-6 with TRBJ1-6; no reliable D call. Trimming removed 1 base from V and 7 bases from J, with 11 bases in between. The CDR3 sequence is 15 residues long. Germline values: CDR1 SGHVS, CDR2 FNYEAQ. The CDR3 sequence: CASSLVPQENSPLHF. CDR3 bases: TGTGCCAGCAGCTTAGTTCCCCAGGAGAATTCACCCCTCCACTTT. The variable domain in full, completed from reference TRBV7-6 and TRBJ1-6, reads GAGVSQSPRYKVTKRGQDVALRCDPISGHVSLYWYRQALGQGPEFLTYFNYEAQQDKSGLPNDRFSAERPEGSISTLTIQRTEQRDSAMYRCASSLVPQENSPLHFGNGTRLTVT.

This clonotype was seen repeatedly, ten times or more. The rearrangement uses TRBV6-2 or TRBV6-3 and TRBJ2-7; D possibly corresponds to TRBD2 (7 bases). The CDR3 spans 14 residues. The germline V gene has CDR1 MNHEY and CDR2 SVGEGT. V lost 8 bases and J 4 bases, leaving 18 bases between the germline ends. This chain's CDR3 is CASRSGGSGYEQYF. The CDR3 coding sequence is TGTGCCAGCCGCTCGGGGGGCAGCGGGTACGAGCAGTACTTC.

This clonotype has at least ten counts. CDR3 protein: CSARGGHYNEQFF. In nucleotides, the CDR3 is TGCAGTGCTAGGGGGGGGCACTACAATGAGCAGTTCTTC. J is TRBJ2-1 and V is TRBV20-1; D might be TRBD2 (7 bases). CDR1 and CDR2 (germline): DFQATT, SNEGSKA (reference sequence). The ends were cut back, 3 bases at V and 3 bases at J, with 9 bases in the middle. CDR3 size: 13 residues.

Ten or more counts support this clonotype. This rearrangement joins TRBV21-1 to TRBJ2-7; the DNA was not compared with TRBD2, the D call given in the table. TRBV21-1 corresponds to a pseudogene. The CDR3 is 11 residues long. Here the CDR3 reads CASNLAFEQYF. In nucleotides, the CDR3 is TGTGCCAGCAATCTAGCGTTCGAGCAGTACTTC.

This clonotype showed up many times. The V call is TRBV27, the J call TRBJ2-1; tentative D call: TRBD2 (6 bases). This CDR3 spans 15 amino acids. Germline loops: CDR1 MNHEY, CDR2 SMNVEV (reference sequence). V dropped 5 bases and J dropped 8 bases, with 19 bases sitting between them. The CDR3 DNA sequence: TGTGCCAGCAGTAAGCGGGCGGTGGGTGAGGATGAGCAGTTCTTC. Encoded protein: CASSKRAVGEDEQFF.

Ten or more counts support this clonotype. The chain links TRBV5-1 to TRBJ2-5; a weak D match, TRBD2 (6 bases). This CDR3 is built from 14 residues. With 0 bases removed from V and 5 bases from J, the gap between germline ends came to 11 bases. CDR1 and CDR2 from the germline V gene are SGHRS and YFSETQ. CDR3 residues: CASSLAHGTETQYF. Here the CDR3 DNA reads TGCGCCAGCAGCTTGGCGCACGGGACTGAGACCCAGTACTTC.

This clonotype was counted at least ten times. J is TRBJ1-4 and V is TRBV12-3 or TRBV12-4; possible D gene TRBD1, 5 bases. The CDR3 is 15 amino acids. Trimming pared 5 bases from V and 8 bases from J, leaving 18 bases between. Written as DNA, the CDR3 is TGTGCCAGCAGTCGTGGTCGGGCAGGGTTCGAAAAACTGTTTTTT. Translating gives CASSRGRAGFEKLFF.

There are many counts of this clonotype. CDR3 region: CASHRGETPARQFF. DNA of the CDR3: TGTGCCAGCCATAGGGGGGAGACCCCCGCCCGGCAGTTCTTC. V and J are TRBV7-2 and TRBJ2-1; D is perhaps TRBD1 or TRBD2 (6 bases each). Germline V lookup: CDR1 SGHTA, CDR2 FQGNSA. With 8 bases removed from V and 12 bases from J, the gap between germline ends came to 23 bases. The CDR3 covers 14 residues.

Note on this clonotype: This may stem from a read error, because a much larger clone lies one nucleotide away. The V gene is TRBV29-1, the J gene TRBJ2-3; D call uncertain. This CDR3 spans 12 amino acids. V was cut by 8 bases and J by 2 bases, with 11 bases left in between. Per germline, CDR1 SQVTM and CDR2 ANQGSEA. Written as DNA, the CDR3 is TGCAGCATCCGACATGACACAGATACGCAGTATTTT. This translates into CSIRHDTDTQYF.